Reported below is one T cell receptor beta chain. Its cognate antigen is unknown. The authors ran the assay at deep level. Libraries were prepared by immunoSEQ multiplex PCR; TCRdb keeps only in-frame clonotypes and omits some of them. The table has around 1.9 million clones, 90% to 95% seen once. This specimen comes from a study of shared clonotypes between healthy human individuals. With 3 bases removed from V and 6 bases from J, the gap between germline ends came to 11 bases. The CDR3 has 14 residues. Germline V CDR1 and CDR2: SEHNR, FQNEAQ (reference sequence). Study conclusions and caveats: Shared clonotypes across all four donors exceeded non-shared ones in generation probability. Sharing across four donors was highest in naive CD4 (around 5%) and lowest in memory CD8 (approximately 0.4%). The small donor group covered limited genetic and exposure diversity.

CD45RO negativity and positive selection for CCR7 defined naive CD8 cells, a population that excluded terminally differentiated effector memory CD45RA+ cells. Source material: naive CD8+ T cells from PBMCs. The receptor was isolated from a young man in good health. Some clones in this sample may be carry-over from other donors' samples. This rearrangement joins TRBV7-9 to TRBJ2-2; the D is unclear. The CDR3 here is CASSFYNLAGELFF. The DNA for the CDR3 is TGTGCCAGCAGCTTCTACAATCTCGCCGGGGAGCTGTTTTTT.